A selection of T cell receptor beta chains follows, all from one sample in a study of CD8 T cells in Susac syndrome. TCRdb reprocessed the immunoSEQ multiplex PCR reads via MiXCR and lists one record per CDR3 protein. The sample carries under 110,000 distinct CDR3 sequences, 94% recorded once. The sample was CD8+ T cells from PBMCs. These receptors were collected from a human donor with Susac syndrome. The CDR3 runs from the conserved cysteine through the conserved F or W. D genes are given only for firm matches. Where a row states a size, it is once, few, many or the class of an expanded clone; other rows omit it.

CDR3 DNA: TGTGCCAGCACCCCGTGGGCGACAGAAGGCTACACCTTC
CDR3 protein: CASTPWATEGYTF
clone size: few
V gene: TRBV6-1
D gene: NA
J gene: TRBJ1-2
CDR3 length: 13

CDR3 DNA: TGCAGTGCTAGAGATCAGCGGGGGAACACTGAAGCTTTCTTT
CDR3 protein: CSARDQRGNTEAFF
clone size: NA
V gene: TRBV20-1
D gene: NA
J gene: TRBJ1-1
CDR3 length: 14

CDR3 DNA: TGTGCCAGCACCTCGGGATGGCGGGAGCAGTACTTC
CDR3 protein: CASTSGWREQYF
clone size: NA
V gene: TRBV25-1
D gene: NA
J gene: TRBJ2-7
CDR3 length: 12

CDR3 DNA: TGTGCCAGCAGCGGACTAGCGGGGGTCCCCAATGAGCAGTTCTTC
CDR3 protein: CASSGLAGVPNEQFF
clone size: NA
V gene: TRBV25-1
D gene: TRBD2
J gene: TRBJ2-1
CDR3 length: 15

CDR3 DNA: TGTGCCAGCAGGCTGGACAGCTCTGGGGCCAACGTCCTGACTTTC
CDR3 protein: CASRLDSSGANVLTF
clone size: NA
V gene: TRBV6-2/TRBV6-3
D gene: NA
J gene: TRBJ2-6
CDR3 length: 15

CDR3 DNA: TGCAGCGTTGGGGGTCATGAAGCTTTCTTT
CDR3 protein: CSVGGHEAFF
clone size: NA
V gene: TRBV29-1
D gene: NA
J gene: TRBJ1-1
CDR3 length: 10

CDR3 DNA: TGTGCCAGCAGCGTAGCTCCCAGGATACGAGTCGACACTGAAGCTTTCTTT
CDR3 protein: CASSVAPRIRVDTEAFF
clone size: NA
V gene: TRBV9
D gene: NA
J gene: TRBJ1-1
CDR3 length: 17

CDR3 DNA: TGCAGTGCTAGAGATGGGAGCTCCTACGAGCAGTACTTC
CDR3 protein: CSARDGSSYEQYF
clone size: NA
V gene: TRBV20-1
D gene: NA
J gene: TRBJ2-7
CDR3 length: 13

CDR3 DNA: TGTGCCAGCAGCGTCGCCTCAAGGCCGGGTGAGCAGTTCTTC
CDR3 protein: CASSVASRPGEQFF
clone size: NA
V gene: TRBV5-6
D gene: NA
J gene: TRBJ2-1
CDR3 length: 14

CDR3 DNA: TGTGCCAGCAGCCGAAGTCTGGGTGGGTCTACTGAAGCTTTCTTT
CDR3 protein: CASSRSLGGSTEAFF
clone size: NA
V gene: TRBV7-6
D gene: NA
J gene: TRBJ1-1
CDR3 length: 15

CDR3 DNA: TGTGCTAGTGCCGGGGGGGCAGGGTACGAGCAGTACTTC
CDR3 protein: CASAGGAGYEQYF
clone size: NA
V gene: TRBV12-5
D gene: TRBD2
J gene: TRBJ2-7
CDR3 length: 13

CDR3 DNA: TGCAGTGCTAGTGAAGGCGTCAATGAGCAGTTCTTC
CDR3 protein: CSASEGVNEQFF
clone size: once
V gene: TRBV20-1
D gene: NA
J gene: TRBJ2-1
CDR3 length: 12

CDR3 DNA: TGTGCCAGCAGCGGTCAGGGGGCAAAAAACATTCAGTACTTC
CDR3 protein: CASSGQGAKNIQYF
clone size: NA
V gene: TRBV7-9
D gene: TRBD1
J gene: TRBJ2-4
CDR3 length: 14

CDR3 DNA: TGTGCCAGCAGCGGGGGGGGCATGAACACTGAAGCTTTCTTT
CDR3 protein: CASSGGGMNTEAFF
clone size: NA
V gene: TRBV9
D gene: NA
J gene: TRBJ1-1
CDR3 length: 14

CDR3 DNA: TGTGCCAGCAGTTACATGGGAGAACACAATGAGCAGTTCTTC
CDR3 protein: CASSYMGEHNEQFF
clone size: NA
V gene: TRBV6-5
D gene: NA
J gene: TRBJ2-1
CDR3 length: 14

CDR3 DNA: TGTGCTAGTGGTCGCTCGGACAGGGACGAGCAGTACTTC
CDR3 protein: CASGRSDRDEQYF
clone size: NA
V gene: TRBV12-5
D gene: TRBD1
J gene: TRBJ2-7
CDR3 length: 13

CDR3 DNA: TGCGCCAGCAGCCAGAGCGTGCCCTACGAGCAGTACTTC
CDR3 protein: CASSQSVPYEQYF
clone size: NA
V gene: TRBV4-1
D gene: NA
J gene: TRBJ2-7
CDR3 length: 13

CDR3 DNA: TGTGCCAGCAGTTCCGGACAGGCGTGGGGGGAGCTGTTTTTT
CDR3 protein: CASSSGQAWGELFF
clone size: NA
V gene: TRBV27
D gene: TRBD1
J gene: TRBJ2-2
CDR3 length: 14

CDR3 DNA: TGCGCCAGCAGCCAAGATAGACGGGATAGCACAGATACGCAGTATTTT
CDR3 protein: CASSQDRRDSTDTQYF
clone size: NA
V gene: TRBV4-3
D gene: NA
J gene: TRBJ2-3
CDR3 length: 16

CDR3 DNA: TGTGCCAGCAACCCAGGGGGGATGAACACTGAAGCTTTCTTT
CDR3 protein: CASNPGGMNTEAFF
clone size: NA
V gene: TRBV12-3/TRBV12-4
D gene: TRBD1
J gene: TRBJ1-1
CDR3 length: 14

CDR3 DNA: TGTGCCAGCATAGAGGGTGTAGAGACCCAGTACTTC
CDR3 protein: CASIEGVETQYF
clone size: NA
V gene: TRBV2
D gene: NA
J gene: TRBJ2-5
CDR3 length: 12

CDR3 DNA: TGTGCCAGCAGCGAAGAACTAGGGGGCACCGGGGAGCTGTTTTTT
CDR3 protein: CASSEELGGTGELFF
clone size: NA
V gene: TRBV9
D gene: NA
J gene: TRBJ2-2
CDR3 length: 15

CDR3 DNA: TGCGCCAGCAGCCAAGGGTGGGGGGGGACAGATACGCAGTATTTT
CDR3 protein: CASSQGWGGTDTQYF
clone size: NA
V gene: TRBV4-1
D gene: TRBD2
J gene: TRBJ2-3
CDR3 length: 15